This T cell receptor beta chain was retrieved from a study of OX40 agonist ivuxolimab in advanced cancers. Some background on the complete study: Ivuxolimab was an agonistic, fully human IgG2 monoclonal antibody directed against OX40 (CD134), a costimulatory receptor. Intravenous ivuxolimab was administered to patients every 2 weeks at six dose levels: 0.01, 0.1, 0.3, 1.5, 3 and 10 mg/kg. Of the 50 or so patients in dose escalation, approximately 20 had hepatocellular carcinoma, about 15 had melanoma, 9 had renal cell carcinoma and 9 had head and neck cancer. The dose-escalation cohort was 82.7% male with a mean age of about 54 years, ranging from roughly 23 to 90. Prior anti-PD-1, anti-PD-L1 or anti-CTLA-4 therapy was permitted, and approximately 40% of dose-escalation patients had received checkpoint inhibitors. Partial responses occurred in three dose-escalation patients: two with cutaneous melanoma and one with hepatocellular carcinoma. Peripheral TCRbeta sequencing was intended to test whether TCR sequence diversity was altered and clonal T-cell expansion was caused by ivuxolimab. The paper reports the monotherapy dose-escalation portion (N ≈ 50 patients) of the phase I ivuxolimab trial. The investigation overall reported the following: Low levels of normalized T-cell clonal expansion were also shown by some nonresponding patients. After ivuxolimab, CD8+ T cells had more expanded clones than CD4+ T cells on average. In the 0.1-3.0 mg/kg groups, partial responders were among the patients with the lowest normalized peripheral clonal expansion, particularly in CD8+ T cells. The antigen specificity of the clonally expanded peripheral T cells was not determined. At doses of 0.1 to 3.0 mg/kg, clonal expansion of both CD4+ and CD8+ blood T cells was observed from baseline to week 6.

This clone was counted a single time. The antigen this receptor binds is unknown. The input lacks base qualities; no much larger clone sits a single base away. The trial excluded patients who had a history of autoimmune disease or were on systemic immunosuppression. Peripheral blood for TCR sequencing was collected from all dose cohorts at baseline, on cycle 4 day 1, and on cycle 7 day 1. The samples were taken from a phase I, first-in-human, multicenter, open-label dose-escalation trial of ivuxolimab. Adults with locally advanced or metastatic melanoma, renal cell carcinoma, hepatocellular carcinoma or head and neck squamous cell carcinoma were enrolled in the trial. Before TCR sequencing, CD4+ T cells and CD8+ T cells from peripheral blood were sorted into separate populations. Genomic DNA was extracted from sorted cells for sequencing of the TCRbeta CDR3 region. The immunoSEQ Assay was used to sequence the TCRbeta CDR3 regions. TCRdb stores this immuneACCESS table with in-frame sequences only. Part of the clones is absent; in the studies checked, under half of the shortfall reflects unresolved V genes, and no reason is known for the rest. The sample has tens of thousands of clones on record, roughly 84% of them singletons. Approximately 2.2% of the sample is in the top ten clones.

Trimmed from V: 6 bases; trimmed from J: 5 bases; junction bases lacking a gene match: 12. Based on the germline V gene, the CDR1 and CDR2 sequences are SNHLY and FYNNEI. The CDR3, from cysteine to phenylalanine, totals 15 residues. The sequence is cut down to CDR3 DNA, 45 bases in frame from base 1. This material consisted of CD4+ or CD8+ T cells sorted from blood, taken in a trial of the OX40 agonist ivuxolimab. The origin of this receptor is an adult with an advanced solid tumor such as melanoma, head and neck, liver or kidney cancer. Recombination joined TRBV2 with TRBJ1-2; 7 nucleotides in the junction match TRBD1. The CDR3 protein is CASSTSPGQEYGYTF. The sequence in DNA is TGTGCCAGCAGCACTTCGCCAGGACAGGAATATGGCTACACCTTC.